This TCR beta chain came from a study of cytomegalovirus exposure and HLA in healthy donors. Method: immunoSEQ multiplex PCR; TCRdb's copy keeps in-frame clones and lacks some. The table lists 140,000 or so clones, just over 90% of them singletons. CDR3 size: 14 residues. V shed 0 bases, J shed 4 bases, and the junction held 0 bases outside the gene matches. CDR1 is PRHDT, CDR2 FYEKMQ, per germline (reference sequence). Study-wide points: Investigators reported some 150 TCR beta chains as tied to cytomegalovirus.

On this clone: What it binds is unknown.

This chain joins TRBV13 and TRBJ2-7, with 10 bases fitting TRBD1. The sequence derives from a man younger than 35 in good health and CMV-seronegative. Sequenced input: PBMCs. The CDR3: CASSLGGQGYEQYF. For the CDR3, the DNA is TGTGCCAGCAGCTTAGGGGGACAGGGGTACGAGCAGTACTTC.